The next 2 T cell receptor beta chains were all read from a single sample in a study of T cells in Graves' hyperthyroidism and ophthalmopathy. RNA transcripts gave rise to amplified TCR beta CDR3 regions. HTBI primers were the set used in a first-round RT-PCR of the TCR CDR3. MiXCR, run by TCRdb on the multiplex PCR reads, gives a single entry per CDR3 protein. The table records a few hundred thousand distinct CDR3 sequences, 15% to 17% of them present only once. Sample: blood. These receptors were taken from a woman under 30 with Graves' hyperthyroidism.

Ten or more counts support this clonotype. The genes are TRBV7-2 and TRBJ2-1, with 8 positions matching TRBD2. Germline values: CDR1 SGHTA, CDR2 FQGNSA. After removal of 2 bases from V and 1 base from J, the junction contained 4 bases not matched to a gene. The CDR3 is 16 amino acids. The CDR3 here is CASSLNGGESYNEQFF. DNA for the CDR3: TGTGCCAGCAGCTTAAACGGGGGGGAGTCCTACAATGAGCAGTTCTTC.

This clonotype was picked up a small number of times. The V and J genes are TRBV5-8 and TRBJ2-7, with D perhaps TRBD2 (6 bases). CDR1 SGHTS and CDR2 YDEGEE come from the germline V gene. There are 18 residues in the CDR3. Trimming removed 3 bases at V and 3 bases at J, with 25 bases between. DNA of the CDR3: TGTGCCAGCAGCTCGAGGCAGGGACTCACCTCGGGGCTCTACGAGCAGTACTTC. It is translated as CASSSRQGLTSGLYEQYF. The entire variable domain, with the rest obtained from reference TRBV5-8 and TRBJ2-7, is as follows: EAGVTQSPTHLIKTRGQQATLRCSPISGHTSVYWYQQALGLGLQFLLWYDEGEERNRGNFPPRFSGRQFPNYSSELNVNALELEDSALYLCASSSRQGLTSGLYEQYFGPGTRLTVT.